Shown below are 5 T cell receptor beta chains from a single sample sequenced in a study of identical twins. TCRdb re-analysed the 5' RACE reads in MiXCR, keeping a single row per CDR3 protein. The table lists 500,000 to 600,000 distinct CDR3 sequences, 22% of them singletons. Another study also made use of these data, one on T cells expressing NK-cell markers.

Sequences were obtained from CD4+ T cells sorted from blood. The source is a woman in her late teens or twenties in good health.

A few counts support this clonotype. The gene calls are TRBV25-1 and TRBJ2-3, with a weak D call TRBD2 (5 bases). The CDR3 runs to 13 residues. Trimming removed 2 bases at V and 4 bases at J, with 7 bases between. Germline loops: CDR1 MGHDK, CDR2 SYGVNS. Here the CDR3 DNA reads TGTGCCAGCAGTGAAAGGCGGGCAGATACGCAGTATTTT. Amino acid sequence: CASSERRADTQYF.

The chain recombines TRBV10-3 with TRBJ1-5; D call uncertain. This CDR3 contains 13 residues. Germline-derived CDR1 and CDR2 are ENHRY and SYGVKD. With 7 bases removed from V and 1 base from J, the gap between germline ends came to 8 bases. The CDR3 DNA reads TGTGCCATCAATGACGGCAGCAATCAGCCCCAGCATTTT. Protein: CAINDGSNQPQHF.

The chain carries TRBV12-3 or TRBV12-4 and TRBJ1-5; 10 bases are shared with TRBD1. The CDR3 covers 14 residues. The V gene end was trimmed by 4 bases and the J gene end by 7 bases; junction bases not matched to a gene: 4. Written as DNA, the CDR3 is TGTGCCAGCAGTTCTGGGACAGGGGCCCAGCCCCAGCATTTT. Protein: CASSSGTGAQPQHF.

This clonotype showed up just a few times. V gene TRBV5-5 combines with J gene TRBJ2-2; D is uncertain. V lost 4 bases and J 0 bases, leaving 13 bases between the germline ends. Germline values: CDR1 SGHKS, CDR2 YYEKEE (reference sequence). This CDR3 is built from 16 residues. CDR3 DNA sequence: TGTGCCAGCAGCCCTCGGAACAGCGCGAACACCGGGGAGCTGTTTTTT. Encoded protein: CASSPRNSANTGELFF.

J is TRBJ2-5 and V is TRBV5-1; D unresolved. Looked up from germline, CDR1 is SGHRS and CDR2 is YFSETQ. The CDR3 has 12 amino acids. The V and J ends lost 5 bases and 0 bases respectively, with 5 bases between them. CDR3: CASREYQETQYF. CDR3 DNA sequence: TGCGCCAGCAGGGAGTACCAAGAGACCCAGTACTTC.